This T cell receptor beta chain was identified during a study of OX40 agonist ivuxolimab in advanced cancers. Study-wide findings and caveats: Expansion of clones was among the lowest in partial responders at 0.1-3.0 mg/kg.

Measured with immunoSEQ multiplex PCR; TCRdb has only the in-frame clones, and not every one. The sample includes about 100,000 clones, approximately 89% of them seen just once. The CDR3 runs to 13 residues. Trimming took off 0 bases at V and 4 bases at J, with 7 bases between the two ends. Germline CDR1 and CDR2: SGHRS and YFSETQ. Note on this clone: The antigen is not known. Other DNA variants within this sample encode the same CDR3.

This chain links TRBV5-1 with TRBJ2-5; a weak D match, TRBD2 (5 bases). The sample consisted of CD4+ or CD8+ T cells sorted from blood, taken in a trial of the OX40 agonist ivuxolimab. This TCR was sampled from an adult with an advanced solid tumor such as melanoma, head and neck, liver or kidney cancer. This chain's CDR3 is CASSLGAGETQYF. The CDR3 coding sequence is TGCGCCAGCAGCTTGGGTGCGGGAGAGACCCAGTACTTC.